The text below deals with one T cell receptor (beta chain). Antigen: not known. This entry comes from a study of cytomegalovirus exposure and HLA in healthy donors. Study as a whole: Of some 400 genotyped donors, 81% grouped in the Caucasian-associated ancestry cluster.

This CDR3 has 15 residues. The germline V gene encodes CDR1 SGHTA and CDR2 FQGNSA. V shed 3 bases, J shed 3 bases, and the junction held 5 bases outside the gene matches. Whole-study findings and limits: Cytomegalovirus-associated TCR beta chains were listed, numbering some 150. About 87% or about 30% of the time was how often most TCR beta V segments were productive, according to an earlier analysis.

The study ran its PCR with 60 Vbeta and 13 Jbeta primers. Using immunoSEQ multiplex PCR, the repertoire was profiled, and TCRdb retains in-frame clones only, with some absent. The sample records under 200,000 clones, roughly 80% being singletons. The genes are TRBV7-2 and TRBJ2-7; TRBD2 aligns across 10 bases. The sample comprised PBMCs. This TCR was sampled from a man between 45 and 60 years old in good health and CMV-seropositive. DNA for the CDR3: TGTGCCAGCAGCTTGGATAGCGGGGGGTTCTACGAGCAGTACTTC. It translates to CASSLDSGGFYEQYF.